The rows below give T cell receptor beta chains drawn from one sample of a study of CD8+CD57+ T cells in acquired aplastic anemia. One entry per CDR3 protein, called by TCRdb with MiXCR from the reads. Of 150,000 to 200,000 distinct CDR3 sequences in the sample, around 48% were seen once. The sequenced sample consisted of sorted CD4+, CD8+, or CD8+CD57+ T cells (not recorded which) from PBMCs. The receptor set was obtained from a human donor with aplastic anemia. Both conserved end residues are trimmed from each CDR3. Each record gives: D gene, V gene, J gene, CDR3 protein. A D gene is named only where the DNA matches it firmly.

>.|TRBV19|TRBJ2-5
ASSKYGGGAETQY
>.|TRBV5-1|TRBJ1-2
ASSLGGASRNYGYT
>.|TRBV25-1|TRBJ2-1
ASRRTESSYNEQF
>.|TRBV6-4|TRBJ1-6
ASSDPGHTGRSPLH
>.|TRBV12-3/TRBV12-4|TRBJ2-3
ASSLGLGRYTDTQY
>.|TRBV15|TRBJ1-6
ATSRGWGTPLH
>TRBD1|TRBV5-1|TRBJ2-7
ASSLRTGGAEQY
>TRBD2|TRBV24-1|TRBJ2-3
ATSDFSGGTDTQY
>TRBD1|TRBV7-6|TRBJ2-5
ASSLGAGRGFVETQY
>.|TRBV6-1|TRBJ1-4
ASTGGQNPGKLL
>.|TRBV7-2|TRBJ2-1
ASSPRGASYEQF
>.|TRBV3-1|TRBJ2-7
ASSQGVAQY
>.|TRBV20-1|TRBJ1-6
SARGLGGVNNSPLH
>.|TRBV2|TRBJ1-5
ASSVTLIQPQH
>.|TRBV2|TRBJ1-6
ASRVSSPNSPLH
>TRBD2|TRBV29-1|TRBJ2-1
SVAGTSGSSGENEQF
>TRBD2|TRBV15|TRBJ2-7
ATSRFGTSGGFSYEQY
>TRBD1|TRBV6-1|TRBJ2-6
ASTERGRGHLAGANVLT
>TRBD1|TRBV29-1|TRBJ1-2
SVERDRETNGYT
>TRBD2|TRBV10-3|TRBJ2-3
AINRASRGDTDTQY
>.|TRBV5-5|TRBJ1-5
ASSLRPADSNQPQH
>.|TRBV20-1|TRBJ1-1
SARDWGGKGYTEAF
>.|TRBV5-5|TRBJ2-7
ASSALLTATYEQY
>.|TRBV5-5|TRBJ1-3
ASSLVGPGNTIY